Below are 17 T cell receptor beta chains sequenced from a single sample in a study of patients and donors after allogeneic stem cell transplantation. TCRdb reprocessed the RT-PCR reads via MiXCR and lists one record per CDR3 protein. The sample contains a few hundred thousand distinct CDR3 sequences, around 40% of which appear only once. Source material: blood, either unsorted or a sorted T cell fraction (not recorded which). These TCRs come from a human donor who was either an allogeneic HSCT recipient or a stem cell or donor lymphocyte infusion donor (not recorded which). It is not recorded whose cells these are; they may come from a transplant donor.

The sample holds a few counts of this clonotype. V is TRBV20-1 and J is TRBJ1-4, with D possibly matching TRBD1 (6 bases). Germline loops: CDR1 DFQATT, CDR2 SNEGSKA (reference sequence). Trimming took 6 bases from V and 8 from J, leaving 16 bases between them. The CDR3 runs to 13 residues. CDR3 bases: TGCAGTGCCCTGCGGGGGGCGCGGGAAAAACTGTTTTTT. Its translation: CSALRGAREKLFF.

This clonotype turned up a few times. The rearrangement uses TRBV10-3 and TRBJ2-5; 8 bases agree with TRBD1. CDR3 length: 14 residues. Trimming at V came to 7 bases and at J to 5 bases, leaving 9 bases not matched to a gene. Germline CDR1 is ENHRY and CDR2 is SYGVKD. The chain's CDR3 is CAIKGGRGLETQYF. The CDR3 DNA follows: TGTGCCATCAAAGGAGGCAGGGGGCTGGAGACCCAGTACTTC.

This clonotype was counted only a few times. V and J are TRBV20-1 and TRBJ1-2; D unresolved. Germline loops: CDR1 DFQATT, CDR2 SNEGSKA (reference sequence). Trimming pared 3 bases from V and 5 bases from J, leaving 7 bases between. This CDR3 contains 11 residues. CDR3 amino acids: CSASHDYGYTF. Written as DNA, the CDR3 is TGCAGTGCTAGCCACGATTATGGCTACACCTTC.

The CDR3 sequence is CAISQGIGELFF. CDR3 DNA: TGTGCCATCAGCCAGGGGATCGGGGAGCTGTTTTTT. V gene TRBV10-3 combines with J gene TRBJ2-2; D perhaps matches TRBD1 (6 bases). The CDR3 has 12 amino acids. Germline V gene data show CDR1 as ENHRY and CDR2 as SYGVKD. Trimming cost V 6 bases and J 7 bases, with 9 bases left between them.

In DNA, the CDR3 is TGCAGTGCCCCGGACAGGGGTTCGACTAATGAAAAACTGTTTTTT. Its protein product is CSAPDRGSTNEKLFF. This chain joins TRBV20-1 and TRBJ1-4; TRBD1 matches 9 bases. Losses at the gene ends were 6 bases for V and 2 bases for J; bases not matched to a gene: 7. The CDR3 spans 15 residues. Germline CDR1 reads DFQATT; CDR2 reads SNEGSKA (reference sequence).

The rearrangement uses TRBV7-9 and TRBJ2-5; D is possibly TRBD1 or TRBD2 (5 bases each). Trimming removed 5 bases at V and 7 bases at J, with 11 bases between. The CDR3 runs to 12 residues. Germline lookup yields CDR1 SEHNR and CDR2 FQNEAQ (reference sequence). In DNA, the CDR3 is TGTGCCAGCAGCCCTGGGACCTCGACCCAGTACTTC. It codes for CASSPGTSTQYF.

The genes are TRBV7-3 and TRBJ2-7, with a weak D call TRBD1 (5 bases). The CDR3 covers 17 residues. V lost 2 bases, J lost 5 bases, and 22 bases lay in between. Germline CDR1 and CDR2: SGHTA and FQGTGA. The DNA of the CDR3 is TGTGCCAGCAGCTTAGTGGGGCCTGAGATGCCTGGCCACGAGCAGTACTTC. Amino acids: CASSLVGPEMPGHEQYF.

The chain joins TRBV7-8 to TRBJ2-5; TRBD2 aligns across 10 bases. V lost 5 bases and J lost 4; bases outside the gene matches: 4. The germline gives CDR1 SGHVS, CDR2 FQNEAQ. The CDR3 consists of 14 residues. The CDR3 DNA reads TGTGCCAGCAGCCCTAGCGGGAGATCAGAGACCCAGTACTTC. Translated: CASSPSGRSETQYF.

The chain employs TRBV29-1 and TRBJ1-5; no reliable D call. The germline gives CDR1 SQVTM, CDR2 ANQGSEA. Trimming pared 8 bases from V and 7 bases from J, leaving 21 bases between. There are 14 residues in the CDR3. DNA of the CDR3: TGCAGCAGCTCCGTTCTGGGAGAGGGCCAGCCCCAGCATTTT. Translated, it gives CSSSVLGEGQPQHF.

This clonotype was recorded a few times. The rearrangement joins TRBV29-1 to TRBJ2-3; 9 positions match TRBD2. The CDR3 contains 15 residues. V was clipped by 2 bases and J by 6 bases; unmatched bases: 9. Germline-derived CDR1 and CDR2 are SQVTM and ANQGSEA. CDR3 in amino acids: CSVELAGIGPDTQYF. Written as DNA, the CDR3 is TGCAGCGTTGAACTAGCGGGGATCGGTCCGGATACGCAGTATTTT.

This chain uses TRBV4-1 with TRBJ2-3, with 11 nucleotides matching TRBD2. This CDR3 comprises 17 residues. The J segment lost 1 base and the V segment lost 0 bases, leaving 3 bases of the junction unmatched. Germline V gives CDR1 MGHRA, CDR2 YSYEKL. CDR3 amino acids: CASSQEELAGGTDTQYF. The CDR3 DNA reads TGCGCCAGCAGCCAAGAGGAACTAGCGGGGGGCACAGATACGCAGTATTTT.

CDR3 in DNA: TGTGCCAGCAGTGCTCTCTATTTATCCAATCAGCCCCAGCATTTT. Protein: CASSALYLSNQPQHF. The genes are TRBV6-2 or TRBV6-3 and TRBJ1-5; D ambiguous. Germline V CDR1 and CDR2: MNHEY, SVGEGT. This CDR3 comprises 15 residues. V was shortened by 5 bases and J by 3 bases, with 14 bases between the two germline ends.

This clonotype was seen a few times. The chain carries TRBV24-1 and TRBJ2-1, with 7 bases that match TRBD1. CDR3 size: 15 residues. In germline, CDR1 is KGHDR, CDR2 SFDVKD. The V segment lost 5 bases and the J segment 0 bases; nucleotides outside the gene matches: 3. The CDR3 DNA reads TGTGCCACCAGTGTACAGGGGCACTCCTACAATGAGCAGTTCTTC. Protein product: CATSVQGHSYNEQFF.

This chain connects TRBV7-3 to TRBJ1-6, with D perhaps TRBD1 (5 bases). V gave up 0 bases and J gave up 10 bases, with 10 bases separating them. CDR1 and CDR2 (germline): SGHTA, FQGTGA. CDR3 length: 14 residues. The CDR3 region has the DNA TGTGCCAGCAGCTTAACCCCGGAGGGGTCACCCCTCCACTTT. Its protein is CASSLTPEGSPLHF.

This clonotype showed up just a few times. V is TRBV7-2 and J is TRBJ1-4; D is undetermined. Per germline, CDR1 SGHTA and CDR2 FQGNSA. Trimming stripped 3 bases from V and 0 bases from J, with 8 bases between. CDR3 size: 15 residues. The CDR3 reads CASSFGGATNEKLFF. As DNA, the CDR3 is TGTGCCAGCAGCTTCGGCGGCGCAACTAATGAAAAACTGTTTTTT.

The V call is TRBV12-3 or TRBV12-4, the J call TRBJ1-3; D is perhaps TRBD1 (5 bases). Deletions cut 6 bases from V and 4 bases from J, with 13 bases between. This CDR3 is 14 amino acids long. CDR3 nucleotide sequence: TGTGCCAGCAGCCGCGACAGTCCCGGAAACACCATATATTTT. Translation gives CASSRDSPGNTIYF.

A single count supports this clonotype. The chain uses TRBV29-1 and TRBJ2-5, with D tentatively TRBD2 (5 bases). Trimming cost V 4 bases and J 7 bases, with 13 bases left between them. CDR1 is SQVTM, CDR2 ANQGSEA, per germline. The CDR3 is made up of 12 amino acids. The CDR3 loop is CSVVTILATQYF. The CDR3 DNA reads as TGCAGCGTTGTGACTATTCTTGCGACCCAGTACTTC.